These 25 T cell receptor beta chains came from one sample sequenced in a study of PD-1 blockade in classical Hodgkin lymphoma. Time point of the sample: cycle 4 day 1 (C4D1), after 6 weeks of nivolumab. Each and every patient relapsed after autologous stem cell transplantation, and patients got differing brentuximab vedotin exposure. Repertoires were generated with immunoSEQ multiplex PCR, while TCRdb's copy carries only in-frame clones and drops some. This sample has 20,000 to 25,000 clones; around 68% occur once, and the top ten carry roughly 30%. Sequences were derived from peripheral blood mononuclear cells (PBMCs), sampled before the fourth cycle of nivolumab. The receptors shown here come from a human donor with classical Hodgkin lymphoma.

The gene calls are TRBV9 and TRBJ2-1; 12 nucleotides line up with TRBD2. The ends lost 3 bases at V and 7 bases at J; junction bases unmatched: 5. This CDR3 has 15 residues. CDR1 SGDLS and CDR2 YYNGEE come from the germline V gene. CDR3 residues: CASSASGGVENEQFF. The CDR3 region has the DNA TGTGCCAGCAGCGCTAGCGGGGGGGTAGAAAATGAGCAGTTCTTC.

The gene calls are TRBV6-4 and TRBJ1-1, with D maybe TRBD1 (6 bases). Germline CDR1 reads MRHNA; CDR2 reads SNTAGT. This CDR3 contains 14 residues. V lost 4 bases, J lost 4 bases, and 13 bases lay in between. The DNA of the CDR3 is TGTGCCAGCAGTGCCACAGGGAGAGGCACTGAAGCTTTCTTT. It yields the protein CASSATGRGTEAFF.

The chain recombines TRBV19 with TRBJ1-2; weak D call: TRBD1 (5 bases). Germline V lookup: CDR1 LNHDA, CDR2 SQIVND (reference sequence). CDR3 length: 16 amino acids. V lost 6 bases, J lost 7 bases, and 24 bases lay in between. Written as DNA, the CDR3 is TGTGCCAGTAGGGACCAACCCGAGGGACTTAAGCTTGGCTACACCTTC. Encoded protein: CASRDQPEGLKLGYTF. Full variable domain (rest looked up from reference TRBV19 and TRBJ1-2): DGGITQSPKYLFRKEGQNVTLSCEQNLNHDAMYWYRQDPGQGLRLIYYSQIVNDFQKGDIAEGYSVSREKKESFPLTVTSAQKNPTAFYLCASRDQPEGLKLGYTFGSGTRLTVV.

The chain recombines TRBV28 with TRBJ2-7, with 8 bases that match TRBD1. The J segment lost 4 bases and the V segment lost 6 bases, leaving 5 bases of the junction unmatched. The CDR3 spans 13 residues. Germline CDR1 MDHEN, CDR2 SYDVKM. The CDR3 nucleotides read TGTGCCAGCAGCCGTCAGGGGGCTTACGAGCAGTACTTC. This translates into CASSRQGAYEQYF.

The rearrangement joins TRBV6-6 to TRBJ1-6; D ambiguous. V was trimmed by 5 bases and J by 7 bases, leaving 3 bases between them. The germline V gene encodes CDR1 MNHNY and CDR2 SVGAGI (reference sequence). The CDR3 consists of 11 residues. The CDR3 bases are TGTGCCAGCAGTGCGAATTCACCCCTCCACTTT. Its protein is CASSANSPLHF.

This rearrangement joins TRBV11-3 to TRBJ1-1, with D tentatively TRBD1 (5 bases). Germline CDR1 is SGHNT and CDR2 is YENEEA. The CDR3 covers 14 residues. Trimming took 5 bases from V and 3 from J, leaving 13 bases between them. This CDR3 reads CASSPGGEHTEAFF. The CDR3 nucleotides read TGTGCCAGCAGCCCCGGGGGTGAGCACACTGAAGCTTTCTTT. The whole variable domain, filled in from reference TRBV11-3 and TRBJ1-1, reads EAGVVQSPRYKIIEKKQPVAFWCNPISGHNTLYWYLQNLGQGPELLIRYENEEAVDDSQLPKDRFSAERLKGVDSTLKIQPAELGDSAVYLCASSPGGEHTEAFFGQGTRLTVV.

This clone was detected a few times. CDR3 loop: CASETGGDYGYTF. CDR3 bases: TGTGCCAGTGAGACAGGGGGCGACTATGGCTACACCTTC. The chain is built from TRBV7-9 and TRBJ1-2, with TRBD1 matching 10 bases. The CDR3 runs 13 residues. Looked up from germline, CDR1 is SEHNR and CDR2 is FQNEAQ (reference sequence). J lost 3 bases, V lost 9 bases, and 4 bases had no gene match.

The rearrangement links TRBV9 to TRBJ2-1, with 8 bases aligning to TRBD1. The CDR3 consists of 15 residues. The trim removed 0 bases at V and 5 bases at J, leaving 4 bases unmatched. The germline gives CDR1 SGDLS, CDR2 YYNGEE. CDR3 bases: TGTGCCAGCAGCGTAGAGGACAGGGTCCACAATGAGCAGTTCTTC. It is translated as CASSVEDRVHNEQFF. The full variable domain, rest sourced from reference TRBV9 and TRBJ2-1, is DSGVTQTPKHLITATGQRVTLRCSPRSGDLSVYWYQQSLDQGLQFLIQYYNGEERAKGNILERFSAQQFPDLHSELNLSSLELGDSALYFCASSVEDRVHNEQFFGPGTRLTVL.

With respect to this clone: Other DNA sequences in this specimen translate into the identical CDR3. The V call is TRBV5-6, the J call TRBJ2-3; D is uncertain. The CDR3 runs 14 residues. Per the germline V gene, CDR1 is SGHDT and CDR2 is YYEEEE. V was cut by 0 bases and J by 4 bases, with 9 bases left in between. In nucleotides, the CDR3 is TGTGCCAGCAGCTTGGGACCCCGAGCAGATACGCAGTATTTT. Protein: CASSLGPRADTQYF.

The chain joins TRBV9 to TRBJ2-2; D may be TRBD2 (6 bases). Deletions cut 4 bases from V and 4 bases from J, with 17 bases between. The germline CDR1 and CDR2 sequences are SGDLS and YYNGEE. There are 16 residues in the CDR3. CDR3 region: CASSPRIGRSTGELFF. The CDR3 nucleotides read TGTGCCAGCAGCCCAAGGATCGGGAGATCCACCGGGGAGCTGTTTTTT.

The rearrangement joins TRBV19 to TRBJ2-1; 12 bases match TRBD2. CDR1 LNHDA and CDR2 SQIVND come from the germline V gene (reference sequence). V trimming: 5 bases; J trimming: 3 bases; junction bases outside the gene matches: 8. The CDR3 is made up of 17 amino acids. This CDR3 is CASSLLLAGGSYNEQFF. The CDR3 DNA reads TGTGCCAGTAGTTTGTTACTAGCGGGGGGCAGCTACAATGAGCAGTTCTTC.

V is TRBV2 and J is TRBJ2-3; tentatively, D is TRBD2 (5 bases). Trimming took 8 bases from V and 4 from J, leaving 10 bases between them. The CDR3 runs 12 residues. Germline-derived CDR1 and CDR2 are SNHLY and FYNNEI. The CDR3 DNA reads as TGTGCCAGCCAGCGGTGGTCAGATACGCAGTATTTT. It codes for CASQRWSDTQYF.

This CDR3 is CASSFRRNSYEQYF. The CDR3 region has the DNA TGTGCCAGCAGCTTTAGGCGGAATTCCTACGAGCAGTACTTC. V gene TRBV7-8 combines with J gene TRBJ2-7; D is unclear. The ends were cut back, 3 bases at V and 1 base at J, with 10 bases in the middle. Germline assignment: CDR1 SGHVS and CDR2 FQNEAQ. This CDR3 is 14 amino acids long.

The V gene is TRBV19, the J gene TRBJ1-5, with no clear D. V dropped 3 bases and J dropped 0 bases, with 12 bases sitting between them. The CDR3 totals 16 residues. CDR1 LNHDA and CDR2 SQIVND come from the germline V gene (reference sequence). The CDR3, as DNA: TGTGCCAGTAGTATGGCAGGAGGAAATAGCAATCAGCCCCAGCATTTT. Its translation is CASSMAGGNSNQPQHF.

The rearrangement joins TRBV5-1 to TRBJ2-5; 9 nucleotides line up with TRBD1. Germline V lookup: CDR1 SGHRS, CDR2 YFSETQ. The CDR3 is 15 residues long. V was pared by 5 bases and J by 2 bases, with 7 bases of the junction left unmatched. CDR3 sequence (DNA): TGCGCCAGCAGGGGACAGGGAGACCCTCAAGAGACCCAGTACTTC. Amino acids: CASRGQGDPQETQYF.

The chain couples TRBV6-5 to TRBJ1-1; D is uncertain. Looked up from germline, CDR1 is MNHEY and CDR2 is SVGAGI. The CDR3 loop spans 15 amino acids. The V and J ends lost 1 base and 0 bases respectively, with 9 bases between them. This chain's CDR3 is CASSYYGRVNTEAFF. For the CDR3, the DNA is TGTGCCAGCAGTTACTATGGTCGGGTGAACACTGAAGCTTTCTTT.

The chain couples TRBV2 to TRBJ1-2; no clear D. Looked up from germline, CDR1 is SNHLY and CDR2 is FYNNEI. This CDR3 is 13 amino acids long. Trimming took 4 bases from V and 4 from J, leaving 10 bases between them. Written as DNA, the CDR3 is TGTGCCAGCAGTGGGGTCCTCCCCTATGGCTACACCTTC. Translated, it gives CASSGVLPYGYTF.

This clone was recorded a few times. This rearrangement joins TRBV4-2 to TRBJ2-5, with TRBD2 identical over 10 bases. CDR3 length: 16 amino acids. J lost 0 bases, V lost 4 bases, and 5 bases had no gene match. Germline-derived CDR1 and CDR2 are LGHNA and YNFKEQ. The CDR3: CASSRTSGIYQETQYF. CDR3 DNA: TGTGCCAGCAGCCGGACTAGCGGTATATACCAAGAGACCCAGTACTTC.

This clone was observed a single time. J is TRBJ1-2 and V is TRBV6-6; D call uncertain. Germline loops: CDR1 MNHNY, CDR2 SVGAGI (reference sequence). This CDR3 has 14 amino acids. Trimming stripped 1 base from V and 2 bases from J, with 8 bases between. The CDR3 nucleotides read TGTGCCAGCAGTTACTTTTCGGGAAACTATGGCTACACCTTC. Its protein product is CASSYFSGNYGYTF.

The CDR3 DNA sequence: TGTGCCAGCAGCTTAGCTCAGCCTCAGCCCCAGCATTTT. It translates to CASSLAQPQPQHF. The genes are TRBV7-2 and TRBJ1-5; no clear D. This CDR3 spans 13 amino acids. The V and J ends lost 0 bases and 6 bases respectively, with 6 bases between them. CDR1 is SGHTA and CDR2 is FQGNSA in the germline V gene.

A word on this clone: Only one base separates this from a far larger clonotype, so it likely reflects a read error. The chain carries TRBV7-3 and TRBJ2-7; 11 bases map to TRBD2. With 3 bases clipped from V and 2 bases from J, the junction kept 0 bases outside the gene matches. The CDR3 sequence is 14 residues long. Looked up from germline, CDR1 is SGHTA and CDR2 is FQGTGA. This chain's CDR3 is CASSFSGGAYEQYF. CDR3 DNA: TGTGCCAGCAGCTTTAGCGGGGGGGCCTACGAGCAGTACTTC.

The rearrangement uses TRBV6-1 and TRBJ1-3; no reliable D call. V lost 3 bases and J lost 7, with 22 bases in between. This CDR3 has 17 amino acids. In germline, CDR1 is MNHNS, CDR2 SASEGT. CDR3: CASSDRASINTRNTIYF. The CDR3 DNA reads TGTGCCAGCAGTGATCGCGCCTCTATTAATACAAGGAACACCATATATTTT.

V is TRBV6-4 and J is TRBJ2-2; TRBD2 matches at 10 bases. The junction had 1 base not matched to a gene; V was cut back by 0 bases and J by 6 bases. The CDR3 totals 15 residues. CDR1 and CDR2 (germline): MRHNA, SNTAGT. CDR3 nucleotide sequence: TGTGCCAGCAGTGACTCTAGCGGGGGGCCCGGGGAGCTGTTTTTT. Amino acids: CASSDSSGGPGELFF.

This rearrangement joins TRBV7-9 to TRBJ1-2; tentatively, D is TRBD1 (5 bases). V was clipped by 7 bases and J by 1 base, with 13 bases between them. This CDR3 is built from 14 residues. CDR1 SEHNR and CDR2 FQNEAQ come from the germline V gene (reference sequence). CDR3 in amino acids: CASTRGALNYGYTF. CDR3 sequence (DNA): TGTGCCAGCACCCGCGGGGCCCTTAACTATGGCTACACCTTC. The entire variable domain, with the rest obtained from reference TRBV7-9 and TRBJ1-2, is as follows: DTGVSQNPRHKITKRGQNVTFRCDPISEHNRLYWYRQTLGQGPEFLTYFQNEAQLEKSRLLSDRFSAERPKGSFSTLEIQRTEQGDSAMYLCASTRGALNYGYTFGSGTRLTVV.

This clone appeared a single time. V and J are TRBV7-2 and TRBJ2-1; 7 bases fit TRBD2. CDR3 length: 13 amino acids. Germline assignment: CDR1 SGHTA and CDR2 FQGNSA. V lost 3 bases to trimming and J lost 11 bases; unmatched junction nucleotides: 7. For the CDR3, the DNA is TGTGCCAGCAGCTTCTATGGTGGGACTAAGCAGTTCTTC. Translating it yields CASSFYGGTKQFF.